The following is a T cell receptor beta chain sequence with its context. The sample is drawn from a study of blood T cell repertoires in COVID-19. The CDR3 covers 15 residues. As handled by the study authors: Cell counts per sample came from amplifying reference gene primers. Some clones are missing from TCRdb's copy, which holds only in-frame ones; the method was immunoSEQ multiplex PCR. V, J and clone size were drawn from that table, and D and trimming were deduced from the DNA. Here the sample spans tens of thousands of clones, about 85% being singletons. This rearrangement joins TRBV21-1 to TRBJ1-6; TRBD1 is taken as the D call from the table, unchecked against the DNA. TRBV21-1 has pseudogene status. The sample taken for sequencing was peripheral blood. This sequence originates from a man at least 80 years old with acute or convalescent COVID-19. CDR3 sequence reads: CASSKVQGSNSPLHF. The CDR3 region has the DNA TGTGCCAGCAGCAAAGTACAGGGAAGTAATTCACCCCTCCACTTT.